This T cell receptor (beta chain) was captured by sequencing in a study of shared clonotypes between healthy human individuals. Findings and limits, study-wide: There were few donors, and this limited the genetic and exposure-history diversity represented.

Turning to this clone: Its antigen is currently unknown.

Germline values: CDR1 MNHNS, CDR2 SASEGT. The ends lost 7 bases at V and 0 bases at J; junction bases unmatched: 4. This CDR3 has 14 residues. Assay used: immunoSEQ multiplex PCR; TCRdb lists only in-frame clones, some missing. The table shows 950,000 to 1,300,000 clones, with about 75% occurring only once. J is TRBJ2-7 and V is TRBV6-1; TRBD1 agrees at 9 bases. What was sequenced was memory CD4+ T cells sorted from blood. Subset described: CD45RA-negative fraction. The clonotype originates from a man aged 18 to 30 in good health. The CDR3 spells CASNRDRASYEQYF. The CDR3 bases are TGTGCCAGCAACCGGGACAGGGCCTCCTACGAGCAGTACTTC.